This entry lists 32 T cell receptor beta chains sequenced from one sample in a study of breast tumors, draining lymph nodes, adjacent tissues. TCRdb ran MiXCR on the multiplex PCR reads and lists one entry per CDR3 protein. The sample includes 60,000 to 75,000 distinct CDR3 sequences, approximately 62% of them seen just once. The sample consisted of breast tumor tissue. Receptors originate from a female donor with breast cancer. Some clones in this sample may be carry-over from other donors' samples.

This chain uses TRBV7-2 with TRBJ1-2; 9 bases match TRBD1. Looked up from germline, CDR1 is SGHTA and CDR2 is FQGNSA. CDR3 length: 14 residues. The V gene end was trimmed by 5 bases and the J gene end by 8 bases; junction bases not matched to a gene: 9. DNA of the CDR3: TGTGCCAGCAGCCATCCGGGACAGGGCCGGGGCTACACCTTC. This translates into CASSHPGQGRGYTF.

The chain carries TRBV7-7 and TRBJ2-1, with 10 bases lining up with TRBD2. The germline CDR1 and CDR2 sequences are SSHAT and FNYEAQ (reference sequence). CDR3 length: 15 amino acids. CDR3 bases: TGTGCTAGCTCCAATAGCGGGAGGTCCGACAATGAGCAGTTCTTC. The encoded protein is CASSNSGRSDNEQFF.

The V gene is TRBV2, the J gene TRBJ2-6; D may be TRBD1 (5 bases). The CDR3 loop spans 14 amino acids. V dropped 3 bases and J dropped 10 bases, with 13 bases sitting between them. Germline V CDR1 and CDR2: SNHLY, FYNNEI. The CDR3 region is CASSDDSSGNVLTF. The CDR3 region has the DNA TGTGCCAGCAGTGATGACAGCTCTGGGAACGTCCTGACTTTC.

The rearrangement uses TRBV5-1 and TRBJ2-7, with D unresolved. Trimming removed 3 bases from V and 6 bases from J, with 13 bases in between. CDR3 size: 13 residues. Germline V gives CDR1 SGHRS, CDR2 YFSETQ. In DNA form, the CDR3 reads TGCGCCAGCAGCTACAGTGAAGCCCGCGAGCAGTACTTC. It is translated as CASSYSEAREQYF. Variable domain in full (rest from reference TRBV5-1 and TRBJ2-7): KAGVTQTPRYLIKTRGQQVTLSCSPISGHRSVSWYQQTPGQGLQFLFEYFSETQRNKGNFPGRFSGRQFSNSRSEMNVSTLELGDSALYLCASSYSEAREQYFGPGTRLTVT.

There are a few counts of this clonotype. The rearrangement uses TRBV7-9 and TRBJ2-7; 12 positions agree with TRBD2. V lost 6 bases to trimming and J lost 5 bases; unmatched junction nucleotides: 8. Germline CDR1 is SEHNR and CDR2 is FQNEAQ (reference sequence). The CDR3 has 15 amino acids. The CDR3 spells CASSAGLAGGNEQYF. The CDR3, as DNA: TGTGCCAGCAGTGCGGGGCTAGCGGGAGGGAACGAGCAGTACTTC.

The chain links TRBV30 to TRBJ2-7; 9 bases line up with TRBD1. The CDR3 totals 13 residues. Germline trimming cut 2 bases from V and 6 bases from J; bases unmatched to any gene: 5. Germline lookup yields CDR1 GTSNPN and CDR2 SVGIG (reference sequence). The CDR3 protein is CAWSLDRGTEQYF. CDR3 DNA: TGTGCCTGGAGTCTCGACAGGGGGACCGAGCAGTACTTC.

This clonotype was counted only a few times. Being one base from a much bigger clone, this may be a read error. This chain uses TRBV19 with TRBJ2-1, with 7 bases that match TRBD2. The CDR3 is 13 residues long. Germline assignment: CDR1 LNHDA and CDR2 SQIVND (reference sequence). The DNA for the CDR3 is TGTGCCAGTAGTCTGGGGGACTACAATGAGCAGTCCTTC. Its translation: CASSLGDYNEQSF.

V gene TRBV5-8 combines with J gene TRBJ1-2; 8 bases match TRBD1. After removal of 2 bases from V and 8 bases from J, the junction contained 5 bases not matched to a gene. The CDR3 is 13 amino acids. Germline values: CDR1 SGHTS, CDR2 YDEGEE. The CDR3 DNA is TGTGCCAGCAGCTTCCAGGGGGCAGGCGGCTACACCTTC. Translated, it gives CASSFQGAGGYTF.

Comments on this clonotype: Being one base from a much bigger clone, this may be a read error. This sequence joins TRBV7-2 and TRBJ1-1, with D unresolved. The CDR3 spans 14 residues. V shed 8 bases and J shed 6 bases, with 19 bases lying between them. CDR1 and CDR2 (germline): SGHTA, FQGNSA. The DNA of the CDR3 is TGTGCCAGCCGCCCCAGCACCCCGGTCCCTGAAGCTTTCTTT. The encoded protein is CASRPSTPVPEAFF. Looking up the rest from reference TRBV7-2 and TRBJ1-1 gives the full variable domain: GAGVSQSPSNKVTEKGKDVELRCDPISGHTALYWYRQSLGQGLEFLIYFQGNSAPDKSGLPSDRFSAERTGGSVSTLTIQRTQQEDSAVYLCASRPSTPVPEAFFGQGTRLTVV.

This chain links TRBV5-1 with TRBJ1-1; D gene ambiguous. CDR1 is SGHRS and CDR2 is YFSETQ in the germline V gene. The V gene lost 0 bases and the J gene lost 3 bases, with 6 bases spanning the gap. The CDR3 has 13 residues. The chain's CDR3 is CASSLGQYTEAFF. The CDR3 DNA reads TGCGCCAGCAGCTTGGGCCAGTACACTGAAGCTTTCTTT.

This clonotype has at least ten counts. The chain joins TRBV2 to TRBJ2-5; no reliable D call. The CDR3 is made up of 14 amino acids. The germline V gene encodes CDR1 SNHLY and CDR2 FYNNEI. V lost 1 base, J lost 4 bases, and 10 bases lay in between. The CDR3 region has the DNA TGTGCCAGCAGTGAAGAGAAGGGCCGAGAGACCCAGTACTTC. It yields the protein CASSEEKGRETQYF.

CDR3 DNA sequence: TGTGCCAGCAGTGCTTGGCCGCCTGGGGTCTATGGCTACACCTTC. Translating gives CASSAWPPGVYGYTF. J is TRBJ1-2 and V is TRBV2, with D uncertain. This CDR3 is 15 amino acids long. V was clipped by 4 bases and J by 4 bases, with 16 bases between them. CDR1 is SNHLY, CDR2 FYNNEI, per germline.

Turning to this clonotype: A far larger clone differs by one base, so this is likely a read error. The chain uses TRBV4-1 and TRBJ2-2, with D tentatively TRBD1 (6 bases). Looked up from germline, CDR1 is MGHRA and CDR2 is YSYEKL. The CDR3 loop spans 16 amino acids. Trimming stripped 4 bases from V and 4 bases from J, with 16 bases between. For the CDR3, the DNA is TGCGCCAGCAGCCCCGGGGACACCGCGGGCACCGGGGAGCTGTTTTTT. This translates into CASSPGDTAGTGELFF.

About this clonotype itself: The junction departs from germline at one end; a sequencing error may be responsible. The gene calls are TRBV19 and TRBJ2-6; 10 nucleotides line up with TRBD1. The CDR3 covers 18 residues. Per the germline V gene, CDR1 is LNHDA and CDR2 is SQIVND (reference sequence). CDR3 loop: CAGSIGDRGLAGANVLTF. The CDR3, as DNA: TGTGCCGGTAGTATAGGGGACAGGGGACTGGCTGGGGCCAACGTCCTGACCTTC.

The rearrangement joins TRBV2 to TRBJ1-5; weak D call: TRBD1 (6 bases). CDR1 and CDR2 (germline): SNHLY, FYNNEI. There are 15 residues in the CDR3. Deletions cut 1 base from V and 6 bases from J, with 13 bases between. CDR3 protein: CASSEGLQGAQPQHF. DNA for the CDR3: TGTGCCAGCAGTGAAGGTCTACAGGGAGCTCAGCCCCAGCATTTT.

This chain connects TRBV5-4 to TRBJ2-6; TRBD1 is a possible D gene (7 bases). The ends were cut back, 0 bases at V and 2 bases at J, with 12 bases in the middle. This CDR3 has 17 amino acids. CDR1 is SGHNT and CDR2 is YYREEE in the germline V gene (reference sequence). The CDR3 coding sequence is TGTGCCAGCAGCTTGGTTGGAGGGGGCACTGGGGCCAACGTCCTGACTTTC. Protein: CASSLVGGGTGANVLTF.

This clonotype was picked up many times. A clone one base away is much larger, so this may be a read error. This CDR3 is missing its conserved last phenylalanine or tryptophan, likely due to a read error. V and J are TRBV24-1 and TRBJ1-6; D call uncertain. Germline V gene lookup returns CDR1 KGHDR and CDR2 SFDVKD. The CDR3 totals 18 residues. V was clipped by 4 bases and J by 2 bases, with 17 bases between them. CDR3: CATSDLVVGKTYNSPLHS. Here the CDR3 DNA reads TGTGCCACCAGTGACCTAGTAGTCGGGAAAACCTATAATTCACCCCTCCACTCT.

V and J are TRBV5-4 and TRBJ1-6; 9 bases map to TRBD1. Unmatched junction bases numbered 9, after V lost 4 bases and J lost 10 bases. This CDR3 has 15 residues. CDR1 and CDR2 (germline): SGHNT, YYREEE (reference sequence). The CDR3 loop reads CASSLRTGAWSPLHF. Here the CDR3 DNA reads TGTGCCAGCAGCCTAAGGACAGGGGCTTGGTCACCCCTCCACTTT.

The CDR3, as DNA: TGCAGTGCTATAGGAGGGCCAGTCACTAACTATGGCTACACCTTC. Residues: CSAIGGPVTNYGYTF. The chain couples TRBV20-1 to TRBJ1-2; D ambiguous. CDR1 and CDR2 (germline): DFQATT, SNEGSKA (reference sequence). Trimming left V 4 bases short and J 0 bases short, with 15 bases between. The CDR3 has 15 residues.

Details on this clonotype: The CDR3 end shows no conserved phenylalanine or tryptophan, and so a read error is likely. The limits of the CDR3 on the DNA are not certain, so only TCRdb's listed CDR3 is given. V gene TRBV11-3 combines with J gene TRBJ1-6; TRBD1 is the table's D call and was not checked against the DNA. Germline assignment: CDR1 SGHNT and CDR2 YENEEA. The CDR3 comprises 11 residues, both ends counted. CDR3 sequence: CASSLDRLGTV.

The sample holds a few counts of this clonotype. A read error may produce the germline difference seen at one junction end. This rearrangement joins TRBV7-7 to TRBJ2-5, with a tentative D call TRBD2 (5 bases). The germline V gene encodes CDR1 SSHAT and CDR2 FNYEAQ (reference sequence). CDR3 length: 13 residues. The CDR3 DNA follows: TGTGCTAGCACCAAGGGCCCGGGGGAGACCCAGTACTTC. It yields the protein CASTKGPGETQYF.

This clonotype has at least ten counts. V usage is TRBV19 and J usage is TRBJ2-5; 9 bases fit TRBD2. Trimming removed 6 bases from V and 5 bases from J; junction bases left unmatched: 7. The CDR3 is 14 amino acids. The germline gives CDR1 LNHDA, CDR2 SQIVND (reference sequence). The DNA for the CDR3 is TGTGCCAGTAGGCGCGGGAGGGGGCAGGAGACCCAGTACTTC. As protein: CASRRGRGQETQYF.

Regarding this clonotype: Being one base from a much bigger clone, this may be a read error. The chain recombines TRBV6-5 with TRBJ1-5; D ambiguous. Germline values: CDR1 MNHEY, CDR2 SVGAGI. The CDR3 runs to 15 residues. Trimming stripped 5 bases from V and 2 bases from J, with 13 bases between. The DNA for the CDR3 is TGTGCCAGCAGTCACACTGGGATGCGCAATCAGCCCCAGCATTTT. Amino acids: CASSHTGMRNQPQHF.

About this clonotype itself: The junction departs from germline at one end; a sequencing error may be responsible. The CDR3 coding sequence is TGTGCCAGCAGAACCGTACAGGGGTGGGACGAAAAGCTGTTTTTT. Translated, it gives CASRTVQGWDEKLFF. J is TRBJ1-4 and V is TRBV2, with 7 bases aligning to TRBD1. Germline CDR1 reads SNHLY; CDR2 reads FYNNEI. CDR3 length: 15 amino acids.

This clonotype was seen just once. This sequence joins TRBV7-2 and TRBJ2-7; a possible D gene is TRBD2 (5 bases). The CDR3 contains 13 residues. V lost 3 bases and J 0 bases, leaving 6 bases between the germline ends. Per the germline V gene, CDR1 is SGHTA and CDR2 is FQGNSA. For the CDR3, the DNA is TGTGCCAGCAGCTTCCGGGACTCCTACGAGCAGTACTTC. Translating gives CASSFRDSYEQYF.

J is TRBJ2-6 and V is TRBV5-1; 7 bases are shared with TRBD1. This CDR3 region has 18 residues. The ends lost 0 bases at V and 0 bases at J; junction bases unmatched: 6. Germline loops: CDR1 SGHRS, CDR2 YFSETQ. The DNA for the CDR3 is TGCGCCAGCAGCTTGGAGGGGACAGTTTTCTCTGGGGCCAACGTCCTGACTTTC. As protein: CASSLEGTVFSGANVLTF.

The CDR3 sequence is CASSRPGSFSYNEQFF. Written as DNA, the CDR3 is TGCGCCAGCAGCCGACCAGGGAGTTTTTCCTACAATGAGCAGTTCTTC. The chain recombines TRBV5-1 with TRBJ2-1; D possibly uses TRBD1 or TRBD2 (5 bases each). Germline loops: CDR1 SGHRS, CDR2 YFSETQ. Trimming cost V 4 bases and J 1 base, with 15 bases left between them. The CDR3 runs 16 residues.

V is TRBV29-1 and J is TRBJ2-5; D is perhaps TRBD2 (5 bases). The CDR3 is made up of 13 amino acids. The germline V gene encodes CDR1 SQVTM and CDR2 ANQGSEA. Trimming shortened V by 3 bases and J by 5 bases, and 13 bases separated the two germline ends. The CDR3 loop reads CSVDQATGETQYF. In nucleotides, the CDR3 is TGCAGCGTTGATCAGGCGACGGGGGAGACCCAGTACTTC. Full variable domain (rest looked up from reference TRBV29-1 and TRBJ2-5): SAVISQKPSRDICQRGTSLTIQCQVDSQVTMMFWYRQQPGQSLTLIATANQGSEATYESGFVIDKFPISRPNLTFSTLTVSNMSPEDSSIYLCSVDQATGETQYFGPGTRLLVL.

This clonotype came up many times. This chain links TRBV5-8 with TRBJ2-7; 8 nucleotides match TRBD2. The CDR3 spans 16 residues. V lost 2 bases, J lost 2 bases, and 9 bases stayed unmatched. Germline V gene sequence: CDR1 SGHTS, CDR2 YDEGEE. The CDR3 sequence is CASSFSVGTSPYEQYF. CDR3 sequence (DNA): TGTGCCAGCAGCTTTTCCGTCGGGACTAGTCCCTACGAGCAGTACTTC.

The CDR3 coding sequence is TGTGCCATCAGAGAAAATCAGGGAAAGCCCGGAAACACCATATATTTT. This sequence encodes CAIRENQGKPGNTIYF. V gene TRBV10-3 combines with J gene TRBJ1-3, with D possibly matching TRBD1 (5 bases). The CDR3 spans 16 residues. CDR1 is ENHRY, CDR2 SYGVKD, per germline. Between the trimmed V and J ends, which lost 6 bases and 4 bases, there was a span of 19 bases.

The CDR3 sequence: CASSAGQGSGANVLTF. In nucleotides, the CDR3 is TGTGCCAGTAGTGCTGGACAGGGCTCTGGGGCCAACGTCCTGACTTTC. This chain links TRBV19 with TRBJ2-6, with 8 bases aligning to TRBD1. The germline V gene encodes CDR1 LNHDA and CDR2 SQIVND (reference sequence). Trimming removed 5 bases from V and 0 bases from J; junction bases left unmatched: 3. The CDR3 has 16 amino acids.

There are many counts of this clonotype. This sequence joins TRBV2 and TRBJ2-3, with D hard to call. The germline V and J ends were trimmed by 6 bases and 0 bases, with 7 bases remaining between them. This CDR3 is built from 13 residues. The germline V gene has CDR1 SNHLY and CDR2 FYNNEI. CDR3 region: CASRTTSTDTQYF. The CDR3 bases are TGTGCCAGCAGGACGACTAGCACAGATACGCAGTATTTT.